This entry features one TCR beta chain sequence. Its antigen remains unknown. The trim removed 0 bases at V and 9 bases at J, leaving 6 bases unmatched. The CDR3 totals 16 residues. Germline V lookup: CDR1 SGHRS, CDR2 YFSETQ. This entry comes from a study of T cells in Graves' hyperthyroidism and ophthalmopathy. Whole-study context: Peripheral blood collection took place at initial diagnosis, before any treatment. Study-level findings and limits: The model made its ophthalmopathy prediction, and onset followed a median approximately 6.5 months later. Blood held most thyroid clonotypes expanded above 0.001 frequency.

Clinical symptoms, serum thyroxine, TRAb, thyroid ultrasound and orbital computed tomography informed diagnoses. Amplified TCR beta CDR3 regions derived from RNA transcripts. When the TCR CDR3 underwent first-round RT-PCR, the HTBI primer set was used. Each CDR3 protein is one row after TCRdb ran MiXCR on the multiplex PCR reads. The table lists 560,000 or so distinct CDR3 sequences, about 20% of them singletons. The rearrangement links TRBV5-1 to TRBJ1-6; 10 nucleotides match TRBD1. Sequencing was carried out using blood. The receptor was derived from a man aged 35-49 years with Graves' ophthalmopathy. DNA of the CDR3: TGCGCCAGCAGCTTGGGACAGGGGGCGCTTGGTTCACCCCTCCACTTT. Amino acid sequence: CASSLGQGALGSPLHF.